A selection of T cell receptor beta chains follows, all from one sample in a study of PD-1 blockade in classical Hodgkin lymphoma. TCRdb's table, derived via immunoSEQ multiplex PCR, lists solely in-frame clones and lacks some. The repertoire holds 90,000 to 140,000 clones, with 89% as singletons. This material consisted of peripheral blood mononuclear cells (PBMCs), taken before the fourth cycle of nivolumab. The receptors derive from a human donor with classical Hodgkin lymphoma. CDR3s leave out the opening cysteine and the closing phenylalanine or tryptophan. The D gene is left open where the match is weak.

TRBV5-4	TRBJ2-7	.	ASSHTGAIEQY
TRBV6-5	TRBJ1-3	TRBD1	ASCSGGLSGNTIY
TRBV5-1	TRBJ2-7	.	ASSLRGASYEQY
TRBV14	TRBJ2-5	TRBD2	ASSPIGGGLSETQY
TRBV2	TRBJ2-7	.	ASLRQENSEQY
TRBV4-2	TRBJ1-2	.	ASQPRRGDNYGYT
TRBV14	TRBJ2-5	.	ASRAGVPGGTQY
TRBV20-1	TRBJ1-2	.	SAGGDGYT
TRBV7-2	TRBJ2-3	.	ASSLDFRTDTQY
TRBV14	TRBJ2-1	.	ASSQEMGVPYNEQF
TRBV28	TRBJ1-1	.	ASSPVLGGRGQNTEAF
TRBV4-3	TRBJ1-1	.	ASSQEGRGGTNTEAF
TRBV9	TRBJ2-1	TRBD2	ASSVTLGLAGEDEQF
TRBV14	TRBJ2-1	.	ASSQKYRLNEQF
TRBV4-3	TRBJ1-2	.	ASSQERGILHYGYT
TRBV19	TRBJ2-2	.	ASSIVNYAGRELF